Below, one TCR beta chain is given with its context. Antigen: not known. Assay: immunoSEQ multiplex PCR; the TCRdb copy retains only in-frame clones and omits some. Seen here are about 50,000 clones, about nine tenths observed once, and the top ten hold almost 2.5%. These data are taken from a study of graft-versus-host responses after intestinal transplantation. About the research overall: Every recipient had anti-thymocyte globulin induction and around 3 years of tacrolimus plus steroids. Findings of the study overall: Peak circulating GvH clone levels were associated with early post-transplant HvG declines. Graft-donor T cell macrochimerism in patients accompanied high graft-versus-host to host-versus-graft clonal ratios in allografts. Some GvH clones were seen earlier in gut or blood, suggesting intestinal origin.

After removal of 6 bases from V and 6 bases from J, the junction contained 12 bases not matched to a gene. This CDR3 contains 16 residues. Germline-derived CDR1 and CDR2 are MNHEY and SMNVEV (reference sequence). The V call is TRBV27, the J call TRBJ2-2, with 8 positions matching TRBD1. The sequences come from unstimulated CD4+ T cells sorted from spleen or lymph node cells, collected before transplant. This TCR derives from a human donor who was the organ donor for an intestinal transplant. CDR3 in DNA: TGTGCCAGCAGCCCGACAGGGGTGAGTCGCGCCGGGGAGCTGTTTTTT. Its translation: CASSPTGVSRAGELFF.